These 15 T cell receptor beta chains came from one sample sequenced in a study of T cell responses to AZD1222 COVID-19 vaccine. Using immunoSEQ multiplex PCR, the repertoire was profiled, and TCRdb retains in-frame clones only, with some absent. The sample holds roughly 180,000 clones, about 89% seen once. This specimen consisted of peripheral blood, obtained 28 days after the second AZD1222 dose. The source of these receptors is an adult who received the AZD1222 COVID-19 vaccine.

CDR3 loop: CSVIDRQGPNSPLHF. The CDR3 nucleotides read TGCAGCGTCATTGACCGGCAGGGGCCTAATTCACCCCTCCACTTT. This chain uses TRBV29-1 with TRBJ1-6, with D possibly matching TRBD1 (6 bases). Germline-derived CDR1 and CDR2 are SQVTM and ANQGSEA. CDR3 length equals 15 residues. The V end lost 6 bases, the J end lost 6 bases, and 18 bases lay between the germline ends.

The chain links TRBV7-9 to TRBJ1-2; D uncertain. Trimming took 2 bases from V and 0 from J, leaving 13 bases between them. The CDR3 spans 16 residues. Germline V gene lookup returns CDR1 SEHNR and CDR2 FQNEAQ (reference sequence). The CDR3 sequence is CASSLQSSGANYGYTF. The CDR3 nucleotides are TGTGCCAGCAGCTTACAATCGTCGGGAGCTAACTATGGCTACACCTTC.

V gene TRBV18 combines with J gene TRBJ1-6; D is uncertain. Between the trimmed V and J ends, which lost 5 bases and 0 bases, there was a span of 8 bases. The germline V gene encodes CDR1 KGHSH and CDR2 LQKENI. This CDR3 region has 15 residues. The CDR3 sequence is CASSVGDSYNSPLHF. CDR3 nucleotide sequence: TGTGCCAGCTCAGTAGGCGACTCCTATAATTCACCCCTCCACTTT.

J is TRBJ1-2 and V is TRBV30; 8 nucleotides agree with TRBD1. This CDR3 contains 15 residues. CDR1 GTSNPN and CDR2 SVGIG come from the germline V gene (reference sequence). V lost 2 bases, J lost 0 bases, and 5 bases stayed unmatched. CDR3 in amino acids: CAWSRRDRSNYGYTF. The CDR3 coding sequence is TGTGCCTGGAGTAGGAGGGACAGGTCTAACTATGGCTACACCTTC.

This clone showed up many times. The CDR3 reads CASSGPGNEQFF. The CDR3 DNA follows: TGCGCCAGCAGTGGGCCAGGCAATGAGCAGTTCTTC. This chain uses TRBV10-1 with TRBJ2-1; D is undetermined. V was clipped by 4 bases and J by 6 bases, with 7 bases between them. The V gene's germline CDR1 is WNHNN and CDR2 SYGVQD (reference sequence). The CDR3 has 12 residues.

The V and J genes are TRBV14 and TRBJ1-4; no clear D. This CDR3 is built from 14 residues. In germline, CDR1 is SGHDN, CDR2 FVKESK. Trimming pared 3 bases from V and 5 bases from J, leaving 10 bases between. CDR3 nucleotide sequence: TGTGCCAGCAGCCACCGGATATTAAATGAAAAACTGTTTTTT. Translating it yields CASSHRILNEKLFF.

V is TRBV13 and J is TRBJ2-7; 9 bases align to TRBD2. The trim removed 6 bases at V and 0 bases at J, leaving 6 bases unmatched. Germline loops: CDR1 PRHDT, CDR2 FYEKMQ (reference sequence). This CDR3 has 15 amino acids. CDR3 region: CASRTFSGSSYEQYF. The CDR3 nucleotides are TGTGCCAGCAGGACATTTAGCGGGAGCTCCTACGAGCAGTACTTC.

The rearrangement uses TRBV2 and TRBJ1-3; D gene ambiguous. Germline CDR1 is SNHLY and CDR2 is FYNNEI. The CDR3 extends over 12 amino acids. Trimming shortened V by 5 bases and J by 3 bases, and 5 bases separated the two germline ends. CDR3 sequence (DNA): TGTGCCAGCAGTCTAAGTGGAAACACCATATATTTT. Translating it yields CASSLSGNTIYF.

This chain uses TRBV11-3 with TRBJ2-7, with D maybe TRBD2 (5 bases). Germline V CDR1 and CDR2: SGHNT, YENEEA. This CDR3 is built from 14 residues. Trimming took off 3 bases at V and 3 bases at J, with 12 bases between the two ends. The CDR3 sequence is CASSFGPGSYEQYF. The DNA for the CDR3 is TGTGCCAGCAGCTTCGGGCCTGGGAGCTACGAGCAGTACTTC.

This clone has more than one count but fewer than ten. This sample includes further DNA sequences coding for the same CDR3. The gene calls are TRBV4-2 and TRBJ1-1; D may be TRBD1 (5 bases). Germline assignment: CDR1 LGHNA and CDR2 YNFKEQ. Trimming shortened V by 1 base and J by 0 bases, and 12 bases separated the two germline ends. The CDR3 loop spans 16 amino acids. The DNA for the CDR3 is TGTGCCAGCAGCCAAGGGGTCGCCAGGGTGAACACTGAAGCTTTCTTT. Its translation is CASSQGVARVNTEAFF.

V is TRBV19 and J is TRBJ1-2, with TRBD1 matching 8 bases. Looked up from germline, CDR1 is LNHDA and CDR2 is SQIVND (reference sequence). V lost 6 bases to trimming and J lost 8 bases; unmatched junction nucleotides: 8. The CDR3 consists of 13 residues. The CDR3 DNA reads TGTGCCAGTAGCCCTCAGGGGGCGCTCGGCTACACCTTC. Protein sequence: CASSPQGALGYTF.

This rearrangement joins TRBV5-1 to TRBJ1-5; D call uncertain. The CDR3 consists of 13 residues. Trimming removed 4 bases from V and 7 bases from J, with 12 bases in between. The germline gives CDR1 SGHRS, CDR2 YFSETQ. The CDR3 DNA follows: TGCGCCAGCAGCCGACGCCCGGAACAGCCCCAGCATTTT. It translates to CASSRRPEQPQHF. Together with reference TRBV5-1 and TRBJ1-5, the CDR3 gives the full variable domain: KAGVTQTPRYLIKTRGQQVTLSCSPISGHRSVSWYQQTPGQGLQFLFEYFSETQRNKGNFPGRFSGRQFSNSRSEMNVSTLELGDSALYLCASSRRPEQPQHFGDGTRLSIL.

The chain links TRBV21-1 to TRBJ2-7; the D segment call TRBD1 is taken from the table without a DNA check. TRBV21-1 is shown as a pseudogene. The CDR3 is made up of 14 amino acids. CDR3 coding DNA: TGTGCCAGCAGCAAAGGGGGGCAGGATTACGAGCAGTACTTC. Translating gives CASSKGGQDYEQYF.

This chain uses TRBV6-1 with TRBJ2-7; 8 positions match TRBD1. The V gene end was trimmed by 5 bases and the J gene end by 5 bases; junction bases not matched to a gene: 11. The CDR3 runs 15 residues. CDR1 and CDR2 from the germline V gene are MNHNS and SASEGT. Written as DNA, the CDR3 is TGTGCCAGCAGTTCCCCCGGACAGGGTATGCACGAGCAGTACTTC. This sequence encodes CASSSPGQGMHEQYF.

The chain has TRBV6-5 and TRBJ1-2; D unresolved. V lost 5 bases and J 7 bases, leaving 14 bases between the germline ends. Germline values: CDR1 MNHEY, CDR2 SVGAGI. This CDR3 comprises 13 residues. The CDR3 here is CASSTGPRRGYTF. CDR3 sequence (DNA): TGTGCCAGCAGTACGGGTCCCAGGCGTGGCTACACCTTC.